The clone carrying this TCR beta chain was recorded once. Original handling: The authors estimated nucleated cell counts from reference gene primer amplification. Here immunoSEQ multiplex PCR was the method, and the copy in TCRdb shows in-frame clones only, minus some. D and trimming come from the DNA, and the V and J calls and clone size come from that table. The sample holds about 160,000 clones; just under 90% are singletons and the top ten take about 9.4%. While infection was still active, Seattle patients were enrolled and then followed longitudinally. This entry belongs to a study of blood T cell repertoires in COVID-19. Study-level information: Acute and convalescent COVID-19 samples came from the United States, Italy and Spain.

J was trimmed by 5 bases and V by 4 bases; bases with no gene match: 5. Germline V gene lookup returns CDR1 KGHDR and CDR2 SFDVKD. The CDR3 sequence is 15 residues long. The sequenced sample was peripheral blood. The receptor was isolated from a woman aged 65 to 85 with COVID-19, enrolled during active disease. V and J are TRBV24-1 and TRBJ1-1; 11 bases are shared with TRBD1. CDR3 bases: TGTGCCACCAGTGACCCGGGACAGGGGGGAACTGAAGCTTTCTTT. Its protein is CATSDPGQGGTEAFF.